One and the same sample provided the 21 T cell receptor beta chains below, sequenced in a study of T-cell reconstitution after alpha-beta-depleted transplantation in children. Preparation of the TCRbeta library involved a method that used unique molecular identifiers. Each CDR3 protein gets one entry after TCRdb re-called the PCR reads with MiXCR. The data show around 490,000 distinct CDR3 sequences, over 9.5% seen once. The material sequenced was PBMCs, mostly from graft donor cells, taken 180 days after TCRalphabeta/CD19-depleted stem cell transplant. These receptors all come from a female patient aged 2-9 years who had a stem cell transplant for aplastic anemia, so the T cells may come from the graft donor.

This clonotype was detected ten times or more. The J gene is TRBJ2-7, the V gene TRBV27; 9 bases agree with TRBD2. CDR1 MNHEY and CDR2 SMNVEV come from the germline V gene (reference sequence). V gave up 5 bases and J gave up 4 bases; unmatched junction bases: 3. The CDR3 spans 13 residues. The CDR3: CASSLTSGYEQYF. Written as DNA, the CDR3 is TGTGCCAGCAGTCTGACTAGCGGATACGAGCAGTACTTC.

This clonotype was counted many times. The V call is TRBV5-1, the J call TRBJ1-2; D uncertain. V gave up 5 bases and J gave up 1 base, with 9 bases separating them. Germline loops: CDR1 SGHRS, CDR2 YFSETQ. The CDR3 runs 13 residues. The CDR3 protein is CASSGGLNYGYTF. The CDR3 DNA follows: TGCGCCAGCAGTGGCGGACTTAACTATGGCTACACCTTC.

This clonotype occurred a few times. This sequence joins TRBV20-1 and TRBJ2-7, with TRBD2 matching 9 bases. V lost 4 bases and J lost 0; bases outside the gene matches: 4. The germline V gene encodes CDR1 DFQATT and CDR2 SNEGSKA (reference sequence). The length of the CDR3 is 14 residues. The CDR3: CSAKFSGSSYEQYF. The CDR3, as DNA: TGCAGTGCTAAATTTAGCGGGAGCTCCTACGAGCAGTACTTC.

The rearrangement uses TRBV28 and TRBJ2-2, with a weak D call TRBD1 (6 bases). Germline CDR1 reads MDHEN; CDR2 reads SYDVKM. The ends were cut back, 6 bases at V and 6 bases at J, with 23 bases in the middle. The CDR3 length is 17 residues. In DNA form, the CDR3 reads TGTGCCAGCAGAATTACAGGGTTGGGGGTAATTCCCGGGGAGCTGTTTTTT. As protein: CASRITGLGVIPGELFF. Supplemented by reference TRBV28 and TRBJ2-2, the full variable domain reads DVKVTQSSRYLVKRTGEKVFLECVQDMDHENMFWYRQDPGLGLRLIYFSYDVKMKEKGDIPEGYSVSREKKERFSLILESASTNQTSMYLCASRITGLGVIPGELFFGEGSRLTVL.

This clonotype occurred a few times. The V and J genes are TRBV29-1 and TRBJ1-3; D is unclear. The CDR3 runs to 12 residues. With 4 bases removed from V and 4 bases from J, the gap between germline ends came to 8 bases. Germline V lookup: CDR1 SQVTM, CDR2 ANQGSEA. CDR3 loop: CSVGTWGNTIYF. CDR3 bases: TGCAGCGTTGGGACGTGGGGAAACACCATATATTTT.

This clonotype was counted a few times. V gene TRBV3-1 combines with J gene TRBJ2-7; TRBD2 matches at 13 bases. CDR1 LGHDT and CDR2 YNNKEL come from the germline V gene (reference sequence). The CDR3 has 15 amino acids. The V and J ends lost 4 bases and 5 bases, in that order; junction bases with no gene match: 5. The CDR3 sequence is CASSPTSGRVHEQYF. For the CDR3, the DNA is TGTGCCAGCAGCCCCACTAGCGGGAGGGTCCACGAGCAGTACTTC.

This clonotype came up a few times. This rearrangement joins TRBV28 to TRBJ2-1, with D perhaps given as TRBD1 or TRBD2 (5 bases each). The V end was cut by 3 bases, the J end by 4 bases, with 13 bases between. The CDR3 extends over 15 amino acids. Germline lookup yields CDR1 MDHEN and CDR2 SYDVKM. The CDR3 spells CASSFLVGGYNEQFF. The CDR3 DNA follows: TGTGCCAGCAGTTTTCTGGTTGGGGGTTACAATGAGCAGTTCTTC.

The chain is built from TRBV6-5 and TRBJ2-2; TRBD1 is a possible D gene (5 bases). Germline CDR1 is MNHEY and CDR2 is SVGAGI. CDR3 size: 13 residues. Deletions cut 2 bases from V and 6 bases from J, with 7 bases between. The CDR3 bases are TGTGCCAGCAGTTACGTGACAGCCGGGGAGCTGTTTTTT. The encoded protein is CASSYVTAGELFF.

The V call is TRBV12-5, the J call TRBJ1-3; tentative D call: TRBD1 (6 bases). The CDR3 is made up of 12 amino acids. V was pared by 6 bases and J by 4 bases, with 7 bases between. Germline V gene data show CDR1 as LGHNT and CDR2 as FRNRAP. CDR3 DNA sequence: TGTGCTAGTGGGACAGGCGGAAACACCATATATTTT. Its translation is CASGTGGNTIYF.

This rearrangement joins TRBV5-1 to TRBJ2-1; D is undetermined. Germline lookup yields CDR1 SGHRS and CDR2 YFSETQ. The V gene lost 4 bases and the J gene lost 6 bases, with 17 bases spanning the gap. CDR3 length: 15 residues. CDR3 DNA sequence: TGCGCCAGCAGCCCCATTTGGGGTTTGAGCAATGAGCAGTTCTTC. Amino acid sequence: CASSPIWGLSNEQFF.

The CDR3: CASSLEAQGRNYGYTF. In nucleotides, the CDR3 is TGTGCCAGCAGCTTAGAGGCTCAGGGGAGGAACTATGGCTACACCTTC. The V and J genes are TRBV11-2 and TRBJ1-2, with D possibly matching TRBD1 (6 bases). CDR1 SGHAT and CDR2 FQNNGV come from the germline V gene. This CDR3 contains 16 residues. V lost 0 bases and J 2 bases, leaving 13 bases between the germline ends.

There are a few counts of this clonotype. The gene calls are TRBV4-3 and TRBJ2-4, with no clear D. The CDR3 has 14 residues. The V gene lost 0 bases and the J gene lost 9 bases, with 12 bases spanning the gap. Germline V gene lookup returns CDR1 LGHNA and CDR2 YSLEER. The CDR3 DNA sequence: TGCGCCAGCAGCCAAGATCATAAAGCCGGCATTCAGTACTTC. The encoded protein is CASSQDHKAGIQYF.

The J gene is TRBJ1-1, the V gene TRBV4-2; TRBD1 matches at 7 bases. There are 14 residues in the CDR3. Germline CDR1 and CDR2: LGHNA and YNFKEQ. J was trimmed by 4 bases and V by 1 base; bases with no gene match: 3. CDR3 in amino acids: CASSQGDRSTEAFF. DNA of the CDR3: TGTGCCAGCAGCCAAGGGGACAGATCCACTGAAGCTTTCTTT.

The DNA of the CDR3 is TGCGCCAGCAGCCAAGTGCCAAGGCTAGGGACTAGCGGGAGTCACTACGAGCAGTACGTC. This sequence encodes CASSQVPRLGTSGSHYEQYV. This chain connects TRBV4-3 to TRBJ2-7; 14 positions match TRBD2. V dropped 1 base and J dropped 3; count of bases not matched to a gene: 14. Germline V CDR1 and CDR2: LGHNA, YSLEER. CDR3 length: 20 amino acids.

This clonotype has at least ten counts. The J gene is TRBJ2-1, the V gene TRBV4-2; D is possibly TRBD2 (6 bases). CDR1 and CDR2 from the germline V gene are LGHNA and YNFKEQ. The CDR3 loop spans 17 amino acids. Trimming left V 3 bases short and J 3 bases short, with 18 bases between. The DNA for the CDR3 is TGTGCCAGCAGCCACCCTAGCGCCCAAATCCTCTACAATGAGCAGTTCTTC. This gives the protein CASSHPSAQILYNEQFF.

This chain connects TRBV29-1 to TRBJ2-7; the D is unclear. Per the germline V gene, CDR1 is SQVTM and CDR2 is ANQGSEA. V lost 4 bases, J lost 2 bases, and 15 bases lay in between. This CDR3 is built from 14 residues. This chain's CDR3 is CSVAVLGRAYEQYF. CDR3 coding DNA: TGCAGCGTTGCGGTTCTAGGGCGAGCCTACGAGCAGTACTTC.

This clonotype was counted between two and nine times. The chain combines TRBV5-1 with TRBJ2-7; D gene ambiguous. CDR1 is SGHRS, CDR2 YFSETQ, per germline. This CDR3 is 17 amino acids long. Trimming pared 4 bases from V and 3 bases from J, leaving 23 bases between. CDR3 nucleotide sequence: TGCGCCAGCAGCCCCGGCCGCCTTCCCCCTGGCATCTACGAGCAGTACGTC. Residues: CASSPGRLPPGIYEQYV.

In its sample, this clonotype was seen a few times. V is TRBV4-3 and J is TRBJ2-3; D possibly uses TRBD1 or TRBD2 (5 bases each). Germline values: CDR1 LGHNA, CDR2 YSLEER. This CDR3 is 16 amino acids long. V shed 2 bases and J shed 0 bases, with 12 bases lying between them. The CDR3: CASSQFQGPSTDTQYF. In DNA form, the CDR3 reads TGCGCCAGCAGCCAATTTCAGGGACCTAGCACAGATACGCAGTATTTT.

The rearrangement uses TRBV29-1 and TRBJ2-7; D gene uncertain. CDR3 length equals 13 residues. V gave up 6 bases and J gave up 5 bases, with 17 bases separating them. The V gene's germline CDR1 is SQVTM and CDR2 ANQGSEA. CDR3 residues: CSVPGPPSDEQYF. As DNA, the CDR3 is TGCAGCGTCCCTGGCCCCCCCTCGGACGAGCAGTACTTC.

This clonotype appeared a single time. The chain couples TRBV4-2 to TRBJ2-1, with 8 bases fitting TRBD1. Per the germline V gene, CDR1 is LGHNA and CDR2 is YNFKEQ. CDR3 size: 14 residues. Trimming took 3 bases from V and 7 from J; bases not matched to a gene: 5. The CDR3: CASSQQDRVNEQFF. CDR3 nucleotides: TGTGCCAGCAGCCAGCAGGACAGGGTGAATGAGCAGTTCTTC.

This clonotype showed up just a few times. CDR3 sequence (DNA): TGCGCCAGCAGCTTGGACGGAAGGACTAGCGGGGCGGCTCGAGATACGCAGTATTTT. It yields the protein CASSLDGRTSGAARDTQYF. This chain links TRBV5-1 with TRBJ2-3; 12 nucleotides agree with TRBD2. V lost 0 bases and J lost 5; bases outside the gene matches: 13. The CDR3 extends over 19 amino acids. The germline V gene has CDR1 SGHRS and CDR2 YFSETQ.